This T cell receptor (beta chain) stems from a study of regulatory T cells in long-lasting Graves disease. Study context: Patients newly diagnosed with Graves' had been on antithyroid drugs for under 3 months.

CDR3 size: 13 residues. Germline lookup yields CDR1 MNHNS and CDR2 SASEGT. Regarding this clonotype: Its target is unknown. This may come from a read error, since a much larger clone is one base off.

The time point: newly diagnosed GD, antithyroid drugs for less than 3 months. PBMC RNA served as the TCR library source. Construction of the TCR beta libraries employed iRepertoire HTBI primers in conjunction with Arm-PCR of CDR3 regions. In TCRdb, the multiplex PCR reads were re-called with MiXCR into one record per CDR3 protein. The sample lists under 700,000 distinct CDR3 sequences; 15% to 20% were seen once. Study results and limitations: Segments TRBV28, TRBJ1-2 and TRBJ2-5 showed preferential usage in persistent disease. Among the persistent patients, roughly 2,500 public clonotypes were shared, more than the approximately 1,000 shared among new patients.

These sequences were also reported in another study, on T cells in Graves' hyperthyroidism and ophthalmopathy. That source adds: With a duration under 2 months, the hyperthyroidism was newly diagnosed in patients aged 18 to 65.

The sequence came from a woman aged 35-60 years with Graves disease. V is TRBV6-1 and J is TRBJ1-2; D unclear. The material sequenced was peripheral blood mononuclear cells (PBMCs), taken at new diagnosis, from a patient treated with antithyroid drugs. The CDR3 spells CDSTRDTSYGYTF. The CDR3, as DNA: TGTGACAGCACCAGAGATACTAGCTATGGCTACACCTTC.